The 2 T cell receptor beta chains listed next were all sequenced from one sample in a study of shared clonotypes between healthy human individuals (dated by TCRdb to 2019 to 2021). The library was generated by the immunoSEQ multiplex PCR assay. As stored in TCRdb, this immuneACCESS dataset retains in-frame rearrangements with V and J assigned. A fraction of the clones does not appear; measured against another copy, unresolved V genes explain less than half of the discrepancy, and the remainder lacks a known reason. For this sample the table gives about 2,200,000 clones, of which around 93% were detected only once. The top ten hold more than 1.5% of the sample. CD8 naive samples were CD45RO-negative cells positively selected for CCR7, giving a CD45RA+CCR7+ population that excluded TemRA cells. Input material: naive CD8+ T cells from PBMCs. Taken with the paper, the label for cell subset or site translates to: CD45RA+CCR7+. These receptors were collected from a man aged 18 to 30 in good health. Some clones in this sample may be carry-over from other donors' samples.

CDR3 sequence: CASSPDDTQYF. The CDR3 DNA follows: TGTGCCAGCAGCCCCGATGATACGCAGTATTTT. The genes are TRBV7-9 and TRBJ2-3; the D is unclear. This CDR3 contains 11 residues. V was cut by 5 bases and J by 6 bases, with 6 bases left in between. Germline CDR1 SEHNR, CDR2 FQNEAQ (reference sequence). Looking up the rest from reference TRBV7-9 and TRBJ2-3 gives the full variable domain: DTGVSQNPRHKITKRGQNVTFRCDPISEHNRLYWYRQTLGQGPEFLTYFQNEAQLEKSRLLSDRFSAERPKGSFSTLEIQRTEQGDSAMYLCASSPDDTQYFGPGTRLTVL.

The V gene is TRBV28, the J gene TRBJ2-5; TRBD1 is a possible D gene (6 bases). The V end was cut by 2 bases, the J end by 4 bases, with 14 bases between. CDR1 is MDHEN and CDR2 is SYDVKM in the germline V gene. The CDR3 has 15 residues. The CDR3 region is CASSLNIRGRETQYF. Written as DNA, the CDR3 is TGTGCCAGCAGTTTAAATATAAGGGGGAGAGAGACCCAGTACTTC. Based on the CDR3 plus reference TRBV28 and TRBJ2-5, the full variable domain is DVKVTQSSRYLVKRTGEKVFLECVQDMDHENMFWYRQDPGLGLRLIYFSYDVKMKEKGDIPEGYSVSREKKERFSLILESASTNQTSMYLCASSLNIRGRETQYFGPGTRLLVL.